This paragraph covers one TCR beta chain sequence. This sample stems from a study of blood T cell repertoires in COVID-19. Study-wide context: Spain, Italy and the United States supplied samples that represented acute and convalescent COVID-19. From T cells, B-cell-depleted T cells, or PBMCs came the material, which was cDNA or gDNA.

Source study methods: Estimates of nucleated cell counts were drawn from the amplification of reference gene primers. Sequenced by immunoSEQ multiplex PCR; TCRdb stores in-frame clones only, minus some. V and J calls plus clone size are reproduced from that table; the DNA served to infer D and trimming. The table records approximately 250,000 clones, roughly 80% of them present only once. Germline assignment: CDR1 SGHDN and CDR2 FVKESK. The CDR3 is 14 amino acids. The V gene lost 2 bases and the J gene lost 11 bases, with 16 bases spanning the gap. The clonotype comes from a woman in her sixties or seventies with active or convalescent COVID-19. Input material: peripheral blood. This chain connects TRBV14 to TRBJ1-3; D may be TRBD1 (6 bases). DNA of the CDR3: TGTGCCAGCAGCCAAAGCCGCACAGGGCAGGCCATATATTTT. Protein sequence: CASSQSRTGQAIYF.